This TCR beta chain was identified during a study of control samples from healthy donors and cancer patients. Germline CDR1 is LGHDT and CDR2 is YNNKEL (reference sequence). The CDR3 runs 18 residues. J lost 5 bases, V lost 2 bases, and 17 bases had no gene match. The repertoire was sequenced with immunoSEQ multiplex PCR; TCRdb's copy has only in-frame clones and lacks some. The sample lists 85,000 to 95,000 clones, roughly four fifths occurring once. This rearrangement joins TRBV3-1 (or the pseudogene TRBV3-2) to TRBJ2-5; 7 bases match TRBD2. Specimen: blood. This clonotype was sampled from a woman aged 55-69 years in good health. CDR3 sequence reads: CASSQFRFGGGPRETQYF. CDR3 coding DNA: TGTGCCAGCAGCCAATTTCGATTCGGGGGAGGGCCCCGGGAGACCCAGTACTTC.